This entry is about one T cell receptor beta chain. These data come from a study of blood T cell repertoires in COVID-19. Background on the study: There were acute and convalescent COVID-19 samples, and they came from the United States, Italy and Spain. T cells, B-cell-depleted T cells, or PBMCs provided the cDNA or gDNA that served as material.

Per the germline V gene, CDR1 is WNHNN and CDR2 is SYGVQD (reference sequence). V was shortened by 4 bases and J by 10 bases, with 11 bases between the two germline ends. The CDR3 has 13 amino acids. Original handling: Nucleated cell number was recorded as an estimate derived from reference gene primer amplification. Measured with immunoSEQ multiplex PCR; TCRdb has only the in-frame clones, and not every one. V and J calls and clone size are copied from that table; D and trimming were computed from the DNA. The sample yields under 300,000 clones, roughly 90% seen once. The sequence was obtained from a man in his sixties who had recovered from COVID-19. Sequencing was performed on peripheral blood. The chain carries TRBV10-1 and TRBJ1-6, with D perhaps matching TRBD1 (5 bases). In DNA, the CDR3 is TGCGCCAGCAGTGGGACACTCGAGTCACCCCTCCACTTT. The encoded protein is CASSGTLESPLHF.